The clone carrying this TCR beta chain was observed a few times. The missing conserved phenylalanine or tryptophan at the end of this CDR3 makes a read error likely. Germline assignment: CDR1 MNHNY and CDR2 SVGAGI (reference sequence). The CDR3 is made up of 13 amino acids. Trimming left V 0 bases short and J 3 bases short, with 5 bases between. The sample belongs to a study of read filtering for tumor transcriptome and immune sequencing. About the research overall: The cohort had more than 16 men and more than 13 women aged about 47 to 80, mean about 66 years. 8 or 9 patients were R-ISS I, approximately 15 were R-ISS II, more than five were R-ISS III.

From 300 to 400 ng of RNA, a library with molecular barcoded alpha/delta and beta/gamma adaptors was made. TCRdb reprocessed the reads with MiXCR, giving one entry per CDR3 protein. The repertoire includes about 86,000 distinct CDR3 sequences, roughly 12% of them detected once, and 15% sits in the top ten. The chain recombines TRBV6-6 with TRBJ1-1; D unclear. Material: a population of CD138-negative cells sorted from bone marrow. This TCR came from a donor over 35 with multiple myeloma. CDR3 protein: CASSYSSYTEAFL. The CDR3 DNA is TGTGCCAGCAGTTACTCGAGCTACACTGAAGCTTTCCTT.